This T cell receptor (beta chain) originates from a study of identical twins. With 2 bases clipped from V and 3 bases from J, the junction kept 1 base outside the gene matches. The CDR3 covers 14 residues. Per germline, CDR1 MNHNS and CDR2 SASEGT. MiXCR was run by TCRdb on the 5' RACE reads, yielding one entry per CDR3 protein. Found here are over 200,000 distinct CDR3 sequences, 6.5% of them singletons; the top ten hold just over 14%. The sample holds a few counts of this clonotype. These data also formed part of another study, on T cells expressing NK-cell markers. This second report adds: Dominant NKG2C+ clonotypes were found to form about 1.0-7.5% of CD8+ T cells in over five donors.

The sequenced sample consisted of CD8+ T cells sorted from blood. The genes are TRBV6-1 and TRBJ2-1, with 7 bases that match TRBD1. This sequence was found in a woman between 18 and 29 years old in good health. CDR3 loop: CASSESGGYNEQFF. CDR3 DNA sequence: TGTGCCAGCAGTGAATCAGGGGGCTACAATGAGCAGTTCTTC.